These 20 T cell receptor beta chains came from one sample sequenced in a study of T cells in narcolepsy. Measured with immunoSEQ multiplex PCR; TCRdb has only the in-frame clones, and not every one. The sample has under 35,000 clones, around 87% seen once. The sample comprised memory (CD45RA-) CD4+ T cells from blood. These receptors were collected from a human donor in good health.

This clone was seen only once. The J gene is TRBJ1-5, the V gene TRBV7-9, with unresolved D. The CDR3 is 14 amino acids. Looked up from germline, CDR1 is SEHNR and CDR2 is FQNEAQ (reference sequence). Trimming removed 1 base at V and 8 bases at J, with 12 bases between. Written as DNA, the CDR3 is TGTGCCAGCAGCTTAGTGGCAGAAGGAAAGCCCCAGCATTTT. It yields the protein CASSLVAEGKPQHF.

Remarks on this clone: Other DNA sequences in this specimen translate into the identical CDR3. V usage is TRBV7-9 and J usage is TRBJ1-1, with D possibly being TRBD1 (5 bases). Trimming took 3 bases from V and 6 from J, leaving 14 bases between them. Germline lookup yields CDR1 SEHNR and CDR2 FQNEAQ (reference sequence). This CDR3 is 14 amino acids long. For the CDR3, the DNA is TGTGCCAGCAGCTTGGCCGGGACCCAAGCTGAAGCTTTCTTT. It encodes CASSLAGTQAEAFF. The variable domain in full, completed from reference TRBV7-9 and TRBJ1-1, reads DTGVSQNPRHKITKRGQNVTFRCDPISEHNRLYWYRQTLGQGPEFLTYFQNEAQLEKSRLLSDRFSAERPKGSFSTLEIQRTEQGDSAMYLCASSLAGTQAEAFFGQGTRLTVV.

This chain uses TRBV6-5 with TRBJ1-1; 7 bases align to TRBD1. The CDR3 runs to 12 residues. Trimming took 5 bases from V and 4 from J; bases not matched to a gene: 1. CDR1 and CDR2 from the germline V gene are MNHEY and SVGAGI. This chain's CDR3 is CASSNRGTEAFF. The CDR3 DNA sequence: TGTGCCAGCAGTAACAGGGGCACTGAAGCTTTCTTT.

This sequence joins TRBV5-8 and TRBJ1-5; D ambiguous. The ends were cut back, 1 base at V and 2 bases at J, with 4 bases in the middle. CDR1 SGHTS and CDR2 YDEGEE come from the germline V gene. This CDR3 spans 13 amino acids. CDR3 region: CASSLYGNQPQHF. The CDR3 DNA reads as TGTGCCAGCAGCTTGTACGGCAATCAGCCCCAGCATTTT.

The J gene is TRBJ1-2, the V gene TRBV11-2; D gene unclear. The CDR3 contains 13 residues. Between the trimmed V and J ends, which lost 5 bases and 8 bases, there was a span of 15 bases. Per the germline V gene, CDR1 is SGHAT and CDR2 is FQNNGV. CDR3 bases: TGTGCCAGCAGCCTACCCCTGGGGAGGGGCTACACCTTC. Its protein is CASSLPLGRGYTF.

The chain combines TRBV7-2 with TRBJ1-6; no firm D call. Trimming stripped 2 bases from V and 9 bases from J, with 5 bases between. Looked up from germline, CDR1 is SGHTA and CDR2 is FQGNSA. This CDR3 has 12 amino acids. The CDR3 coding sequence is TGTGCCAGCAGCTTATTTACTTCACCCCTCCACTTT. Encoded protein: CASSLFTSPLHF. The variable domain in full, completed from reference TRBV7-2 and TRBJ1-6, reads GAGVSQSPSNKVTEKGKDVELRCDPISGHTALYWYRQSLGQGLEFLIYFQGNSAPDKSGLPSDRFSAERTGGSVSTLTIQRTQQEDSAVYLCASSLFTSPLHFGNGTRLTVT.

The chain couples TRBV12-5 to TRBJ1-1; unclear D gene. The CDR3 is 15 residues long. Germline-derived CDR1 and CDR2 are LGHNT and FRNRAP. Trimming removed 0 bases at V and 0 bases at J, with 8 bases between. In DNA, the CDR3 is TGTGCTAGTGGTTTGGTAAAGGAAATGAACACTGAAGCTTTCTTT. As protein: CASGLVKEMNTEAFF.

This chain uses TRBV6-1 with TRBJ1-1, with D maybe TRBD1 (5 bases). Trimming removed 6 bases at V and 9 bases at J, with 20 bases between. Germline CDR1 MNHNS, CDR2 SASEGT. The length of the CDR3 is 14 residues. DNA for the CDR3: TGTGCCAGCAGGGAAACTCAGGGACGCCAAAAAGCTTTCTTT. Translating it yields CASRETQGRQKAFF.

V gene TRBV19 combines with J gene TRBJ2-5; D is possibly TRBD1 or TRBD2 (5 bases each). CDR1 LNHDA and CDR2 SQIVND come from the germline V gene (reference sequence). Trimming left V 10 bases short and J 1 base short, with 10 bases between. The CDR3 loop spans 12 amino acids. CDR3 DNA sequence: TGTGCCACGGGACGGGGCCAAGAGACCCAGTACTTC. Translating gives CATGRGQETQYF.

The rearrangement joins TRBV30 to TRBJ2-1; TRBD2 agrees at 7 bases. The V segment lost 4 bases and the J segment 3 bases; nucleotides outside the gene matches: 6. The V gene's germline CDR1 is GTSNPN and CDR2 SVGIG (reference sequence). CDR3 length equals 14 residues. The DNA for the CDR3 is TGTGCCTGGACTTTCGGACTAGGCTACAATGAGCAGTTCTTC. Translating gives CAWTFGLGYNEQFF.

The chain is built from TRBV4-2 and TRBJ2-3; TRBD1 agrees at 9 bases. Losses at the gene ends were 0 bases for V and 4 bases for J; bases not matched to a gene: 8. CDR1 LGHNA and CDR2 YNFKEQ come from the germline V gene. This CDR3 spans 17 amino acids. The CDR3 DNA is TGTGCCAGCAGCCAAGAATCTCCTGACAGGGGGGCAGATACGCAGTATTTT. Its translation: CASSQESPDRGADTQYF.

The V call is TRBV7-9, the J call TRBJ2-2, with D possibly matching TRBD1 (6 bases). In germline, CDR1 is SEHNR, CDR2 FQNEAQ (reference sequence). The V gene lost 5 bases and the J gene lost 4 bases, with 11 bases spanning the gap. The CDR3 loop spans 14 amino acids. The CDR3 DNA reads as TGTGCCAGCAGCCCTACAGGGCGCACCGGGGAGCTGTTTTTT. Protein sequence: CASSPTGRTGELFF.

This chain connects TRBV20-1 to TRBJ1-1; D ambiguous. This CDR3 region has 11 residues. Trimming took 4 bases from V and 4 from J, leaving 7 bases between them. The germline V gene has CDR1 DFQATT and CDR2 SNEGSKA (reference sequence). In DNA, the CDR3 is TGCAGTGCTACCGGGTCCACTGAAGCTTTCTTT. Translation: CSATGSTEAFF.

The chain recombines TRBV7-2 with TRBJ2-5, with a tentative D call TRBD1 (5 bases). The CDR3 runs 14 residues. V was clipped by 0 bases and J by 5 bases, with 10 bases between them. Germline lookup yields CDR1 SGHTA and CDR2 FQGNSA. The CDR3 reads CASSLAGRMETQYF. In DNA, the CDR3 is TGTGCCAGCAGCTTAGCGGGGCGCATGGAGACCCAGTACTTC.

This clone was counted between two and nine times. The chain recombines TRBV25-1 with TRBJ1-1; 8 bases line up with TRBD1. V lost 8 bases and J lost 2; bases outside the gene matches: 7. Germline CDR1 MGHDK, CDR2 SYGVNS. The CDR3 has 14 residues. The CDR3 DNA reads TGTGCCAGCGGTTATTCAGGGGGCAACACTGAAGCTTTCTTT. Protein product: CASGYSGGNTEAFF.

A few counts support this clone. The chain uses TRBV15 and TRBJ1-1, with 8 bases identical to TRBD1. The CDR3 sequence is 15 residues long. Germline lookup yields CDR1 LNHNV and CDR2 YYDKDF (reference sequence). V gave up 5 bases and J gave up 0 bases; unmatched junction bases: 5. CDR3 nucleotide sequence: TGTGCCACCAGCCGCGAACAGGGGGTGAACACTGAAGCTTTCTTT. It is translated as CATSREQGVNTEAFF.

Here the CDR3 reads CASNNPGQGPDEKLFF. The CDR3 region has the DNA TGTGCCAGTAATAACCCGGGACAGGGCCCTGATGAAAAACTGTTTTTT. The chain couples TRBV19 to TRBJ1-4; 9 bases line up with TRBD1. This CDR3 contains 16 residues. The ends lost 7 bases at V and 6 bases at J; junction bases unmatched: 12. Looked up from germline, CDR1 is LNHDA and CDR2 is SQIVND (reference sequence).

V gene TRBV5-1 combines with J gene TRBJ2-3, with 8 bases matching TRBD2. This CDR3 has 16 residues. The germline V gene encodes CDR1 SGHRS and CDR2 YFSETQ. V lost 4 bases to trimming and J lost 2 bases; unmatched junction nucleotides: 9. CDR3 loop: CASSPLAGFTTDTQYF. In nucleotides, the CDR3 is TGCGCCAGCAGCCCCTTAGCGGGATTTACCACAGATACGCAGTATTTT.

V gene TRBV7-3 combines with J gene TRBJ2-3; 11 bases align to TRBD2. The germline V gene encodes CDR1 SGHTA and CDR2 FQGTGA. The CDR3 spans 17 residues. The junction had 11 bases not matched to a gene; V was cut back by 5 bases and J by 4 bases. CDR3: CASSPQGTSGTADTQYF. The DNA of the CDR3 is TGTGCCAGCAGCCCTCAAGGGACTAGCGGTACAGCAGATACGCAGTATTTT.

The rearrangement joins TRBV21-1 to TRBJ2-7; the table's D gene call, TRBD1, was not cross checked with the DNA. TRBV21-1 is shown as a pseudogene. The CDR3 is made up of 17 amino acids. The CDR3 loop is CAGPPGTGGPQEDEQYF. The CDR3 DNA is TGTGCCGGTCCCCCTGGGACAGGGGGCCCGCAGGAGGACGAGCAGTACTTC.